This TCR beta chain was recovered during a study of chemoradiotherapy in HPV16-positive cancers. For the study at large: Functional T-cell assays on a couple of HPV16-positive patients' cells defined candidate HPV-specific clones and common TCR motifs.

This CDR3 has 11 residues. Germline CDR1 reads SNHLY; CDR2 reads FYNNEI. Trimming removed 4 bases from V and 8 bases from J, with 5 bases in between. Study results and limitations: For HPV16-positive patients, expanding HPV-responsive T cells associated with longer recurrence-free survival. HPV-specific T cells were functionally defined from only a couple of HPV16-positive patients. Candidate HPV-specific clones and E7-related TCR motifs grew in tumor during treatment.

The assay was immunoSEQ multiplex PCR, and TCRdb's table has in-frame clones only and misses some. The sample includes around 6,500 clones, 70% to 85% of them seen just once. A few counts support this clone. Its antigen is unknown. The V and J genes are TRBV2 and TRBJ2-2; the D is unclear. The material sequenced was tumor tissue, taken from a patient who underwent chemoradiotherapy. This receptor was taken from a human donor with HPV-associated anogenital cancer. CDR3 nucleotides: TGTGCCAGCAGTGTAGGTGGGGAGCTGTTTTTT. Protein product: CASSVGGELFF.